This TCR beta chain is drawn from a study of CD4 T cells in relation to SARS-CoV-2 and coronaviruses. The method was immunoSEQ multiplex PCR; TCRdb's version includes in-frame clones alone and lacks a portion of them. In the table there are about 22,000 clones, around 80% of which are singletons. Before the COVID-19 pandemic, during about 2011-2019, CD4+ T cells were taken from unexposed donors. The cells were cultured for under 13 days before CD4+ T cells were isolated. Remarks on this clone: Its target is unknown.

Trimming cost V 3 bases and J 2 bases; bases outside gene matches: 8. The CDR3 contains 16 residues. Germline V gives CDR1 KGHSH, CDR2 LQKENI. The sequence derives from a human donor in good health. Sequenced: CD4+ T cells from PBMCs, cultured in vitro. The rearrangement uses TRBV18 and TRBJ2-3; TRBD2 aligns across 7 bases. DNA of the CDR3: TGTGCCAGCTCACCCGTCTCTAGCGGAACCACAGATACGCAGTATTTT. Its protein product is CASSPVSSGTTDTQYF.